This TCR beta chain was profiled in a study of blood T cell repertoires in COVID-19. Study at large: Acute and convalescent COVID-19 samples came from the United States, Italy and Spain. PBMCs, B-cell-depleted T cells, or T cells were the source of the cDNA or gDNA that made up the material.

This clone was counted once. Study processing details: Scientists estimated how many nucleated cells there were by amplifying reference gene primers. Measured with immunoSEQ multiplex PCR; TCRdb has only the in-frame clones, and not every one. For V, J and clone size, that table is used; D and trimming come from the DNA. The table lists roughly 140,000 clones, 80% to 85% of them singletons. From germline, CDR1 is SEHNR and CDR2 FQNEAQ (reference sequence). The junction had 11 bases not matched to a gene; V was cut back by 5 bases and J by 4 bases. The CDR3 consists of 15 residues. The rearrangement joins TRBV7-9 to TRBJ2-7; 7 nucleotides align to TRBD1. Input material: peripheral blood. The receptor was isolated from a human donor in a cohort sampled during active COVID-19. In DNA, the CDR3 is TGTGCCAGCAGCCACGACAGGGCAAGGGGTTACGAGCAGTACTTC. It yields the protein CASSHDRARGYEQYF.